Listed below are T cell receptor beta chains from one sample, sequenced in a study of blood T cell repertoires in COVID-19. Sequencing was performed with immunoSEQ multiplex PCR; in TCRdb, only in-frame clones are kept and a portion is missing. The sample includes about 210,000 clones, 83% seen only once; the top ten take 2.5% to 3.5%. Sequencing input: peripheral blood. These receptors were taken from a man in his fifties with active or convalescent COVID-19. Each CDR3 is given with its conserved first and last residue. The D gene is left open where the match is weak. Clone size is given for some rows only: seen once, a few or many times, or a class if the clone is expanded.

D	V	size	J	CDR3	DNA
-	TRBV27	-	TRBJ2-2	CARTENTGELFF	TGTGCCAGGACAGAGAACACCGGGGAGCTGTTTTTT
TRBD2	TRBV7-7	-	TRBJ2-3	CASSPLRGAGGQEDTQYF	TGTGCTAGCAGCCCCCTAAGGGGAGCGGGGGGGCAGGAAGATACGCAGTATTTT
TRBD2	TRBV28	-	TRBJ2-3	CASTPPALSSGDTQYF	TGTGCCAGCACCCCACCCGCCCTATCTAGCGGAGATACGCAGTATTTT
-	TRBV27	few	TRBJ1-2	CASSLSLTGRDGYTF	TGTGCCAGCAGTTTATCCCTCACAGGTCGGGATGGCTACACCTTC
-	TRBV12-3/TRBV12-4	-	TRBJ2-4	CASSLYRDGIQYF	TGTGCCAGCAGTCTATACAGGGACGGCATTCAGTACTTC
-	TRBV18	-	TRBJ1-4	CASCRGANEKLFF	TGTGCCAGCTGTCGGGGGGCTAATGAAAAACTGTTTTTT
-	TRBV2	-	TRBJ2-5	CASSESVQETQYF	TGTGCCAGCAGTGAGTCAGTACAAGAGACCCAGTACTTC
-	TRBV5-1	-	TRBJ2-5	CASSPVASEQETQYF	TGCGCCAGCAGCCCGGTAGCTAGCGAACAAGAGACCCAGTACTTC
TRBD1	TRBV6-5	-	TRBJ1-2	CASSTGRGPGGYTF	TGTGCCAGCAGTACGGGCAGGGGGCCCGGTGGCTACACCTTC
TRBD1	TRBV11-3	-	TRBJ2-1	CASSLGQGYNEQFF	TGTGCCAGCAGCCTTGGACAGGGCTACAATGAGCAGTTCTTC
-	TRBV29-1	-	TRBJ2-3	CSVPIRGGTDTQYF	TGCAGCGTTCCCATCAGGGGTGGCACAGATACGCAGTATTTT
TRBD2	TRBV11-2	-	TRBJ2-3	CASSLAGRAEDTQYF	TGTGCCAGCAGCTTAGCTGGGAGGGCTGAAGATACGCAGTATTTT
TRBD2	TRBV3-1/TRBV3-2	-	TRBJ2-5	CASSQEGTTKETQYF	TGTGCCAGCAGCCAAGAGGGGACTACCAAAGAGACCCAGTACTTC
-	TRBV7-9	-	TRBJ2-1	CASSARGGPRYNEQFF	TGTGCCAGCAGCGCTAGGGGGGGCCCTCGTTACAATGAGCAGTTCTTC
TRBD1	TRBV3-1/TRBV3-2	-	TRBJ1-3	CASRQGYGTIYF	TGTGCCAGCCGACAGGGTTATGGCACCATATATTTT
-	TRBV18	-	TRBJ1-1	CASSPGQLNTEAFF	TGTGCCAGCTCACCCGGACAGTTGAACACTGAAGCTTTCTTT
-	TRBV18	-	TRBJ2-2	CASSLDSPNTGELFF	TGTGCCAGCTCCCTGGACAGTCCGAACACCGGGGAGCTGTTTTTT
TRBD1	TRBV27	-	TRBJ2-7	CASSRDSTYEQYF	TGTGCCAGCAGCCGGGACAGTACCTACGAGCAGTACTTC
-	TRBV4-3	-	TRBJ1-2	CASSQDPRGNYGYTF	TGCGCCAGCAGCCAAGATCCCCGAGGCAACTATGGCTACACCTTC
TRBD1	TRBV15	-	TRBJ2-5	CATRQGALQETQYF	TGTGCCACCAGACAGGGGGCTTTACAAGAGACCCAGTACTTC
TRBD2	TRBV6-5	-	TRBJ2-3	CASSYGTSRTDTQYF	TGTGCCAGCAGTTACGGGACTAGCCGCACAGATACGCAGTATTTT
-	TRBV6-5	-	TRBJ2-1	CASSRSFLNEQFF	TGTGCCAGCAGCCGGAGCTTCTTAAATGAGCAGTTCTTC
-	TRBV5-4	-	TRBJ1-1	CASSLELAEAFF	TGTGCCAGCAGCTTGGAACTCGCTGAAGCTTTCTTT
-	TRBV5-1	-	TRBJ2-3	CASSLVVSTADRDTQYF	TGCGCCAGCAGCTTGGTAGTTTCGACTGCCGATAGGGATACGCAGTATTTT
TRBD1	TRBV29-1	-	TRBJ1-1	CSVDRARTEAFF	TGCAGCGTGGACAGGGCTAGGACTGAAGCTTTCTTT
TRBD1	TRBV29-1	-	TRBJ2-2	CSVEDRGQYTGELFF	TGCAGCGTGGAGGACAGGGGGCAATACACCGGGGAGCTGTTTTTT
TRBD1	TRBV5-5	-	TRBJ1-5	CASRGDRGANQPQHF	TGTGCCAGCAGAGGGGACAGGGGGGCCAATCAGCCCCAGCATTTT
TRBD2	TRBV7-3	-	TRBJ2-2	CASSRLAGASTGELFF	TGTGCCAGCAGCCGTTTAGCGGGAGCGAGCACCGGGGAGCTGTTTTTT
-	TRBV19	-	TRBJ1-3	CASSTGLGSGNTIYF	TGTGCCAGTAGTACAGGGCTGGGCTCTGGAAACACCATATATTTT
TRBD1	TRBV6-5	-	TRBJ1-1	CAICRGQNTEAFF	TGTGCCATATGCAGGGGGCAGAACACTGAAGCTTTCTTT
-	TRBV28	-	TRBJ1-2	CASTGDSYGYTF	TGTGCCAGCACCGGCGACAGCTATGGCTACACCTTC
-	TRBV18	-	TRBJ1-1	CASSMDSLNTEAFF	TGTGCCAGCTCCATGGACAGTTTGAACACTGAAGCTTTCTTT
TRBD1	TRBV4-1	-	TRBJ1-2	CASSPQGTGNYGYTF	TGCGCCAGCAGCCCACAGGGGACGGGTAACTATGGCTACACCTTC
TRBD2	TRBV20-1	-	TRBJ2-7	CSASRLAGDNEQYF	TGCAGTGCTAGTAGGCTAGCGGGAGACAACGAGCAGTACTTC
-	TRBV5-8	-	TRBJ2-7	CASSLVKSGEQYF	TGTGCCAGCAGCTTGGTCAAGTCGGGAGAGCAGTACTTC
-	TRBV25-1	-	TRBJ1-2	CASSEYGGRGYGYTF	TGTGCCAGCAGTGAATATGGGGGCAGGGGCTATGGCTACACCTTC
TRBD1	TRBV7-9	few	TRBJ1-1	CASSRRQGITEAFF	TGTGCCAGCAGCCGCCGACAGGGTATCACTGAAGCTTTCTTT
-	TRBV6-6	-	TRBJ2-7	CASSYSRDRHDYEQYF	TGTGCCAGCAGTTACTCACGAGACAGGCACGACTACGAGCAGTACTTC
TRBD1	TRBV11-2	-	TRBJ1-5	CASSHSRDRVRSNQPQHF	TGTGCCAGCAGCCACTCCCGGGACAGGGTCCGTAGCAATCAGCCCCAGCATTTT
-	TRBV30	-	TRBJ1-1	CAWRSWGRSTEAFF	TGTGCCTGGAGGAGTTGGGGGCGAAGCACTGAAGCTTTCTTT
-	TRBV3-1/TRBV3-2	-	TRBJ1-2	CASSQDPGREIYGYTF	TGTGCCAGCAGCCAAGATCCAGGGCGAGAGATTTATGGCTACACCTTC
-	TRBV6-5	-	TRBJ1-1	CASSLTGDTEAFF	TGTGCCAGCAGTCTGACAGGCGACACTGAAGCTTTCTTT
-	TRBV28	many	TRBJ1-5	CASSSNSNNQPQHF	TGTGCCAGCAGTTCCAACAGTAACAATCAGCCCCAGCATTTT
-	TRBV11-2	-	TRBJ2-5	CASSPDVRPGTQYF	TGTGCCAGCAGCCCGGATGTGCGGCCCGGGACCCAGTACTTC
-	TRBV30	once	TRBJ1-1	CAWSVSWQANTEAFF	TGTGCCTGGAGTGTATCTTGGCAGGCGAACACTGAAGCTTTCTTT
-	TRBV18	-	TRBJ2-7	CASSRASQSYEQYF	TGTGCCAGCTCACGTGCCTCACAATCCTACGAGCAGTACTTC
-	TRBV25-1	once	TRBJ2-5	CANTTTPRETQYF	TGTGCCAACACGACAACACCCCGAGAGACCCAGTACTTC
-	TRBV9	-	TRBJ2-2	CASSVVWGLENTGELFF	TGTGCCAGCAGCGTAGTATGGGGGCTTGAGAACACCGGGGAGCTGTTTTTT
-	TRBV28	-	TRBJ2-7	CASSLGRRGQYSYEQYF	TGTGCCAGCAGTTTGGGTCGCAGGGGCCAATACTCCTACGAGCAGTACTTC
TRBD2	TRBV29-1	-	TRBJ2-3	CSAPLAGLTDTQYF	TGCAGCGCCCCACTAGCGGGATTAACAGATACGCAGTATTTT
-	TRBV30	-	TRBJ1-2	CAWSRVTGPGYTF	TGTGCCTGGAGTCGGGTCACAGGGCCTGGCTACACCTTC
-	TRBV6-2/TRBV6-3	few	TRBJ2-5	CASSYGGSMETQYF	TGTGCCAGCAGTTATGGGGGGTCCATGGAGACCCAGTACTTC
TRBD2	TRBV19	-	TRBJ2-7	CASSIGAGVRYEQYF	TGTGCCAGTAGTATAGGCGCGGGAGTACGATACGAGCAGTACTTC
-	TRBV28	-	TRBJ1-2	CASSLQQGPTNYGYTF	TGTGCCAGCAGTTTGCAACAGGGTCCGACTAACTATGGCTACACCTTC
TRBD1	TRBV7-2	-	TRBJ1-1	CASSPTGGSTEAFF	TGTGCCAGCAGCCCCACAGGGGGTAGCACTGAAGCTTTCTTT
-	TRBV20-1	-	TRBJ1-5	CSASLQPGNQPQHF	TGCAGTGCTAGTCTACAGCCGGGGAATCAGCCCCAGCATTTT
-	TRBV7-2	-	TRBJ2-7	CASSLRRSRPGGIYEQYF	TGTGCCAGCAGCTTACGAAGATCAAGGCCCGGCGGGATTTACGAGCAGTACTTC
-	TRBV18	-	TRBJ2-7	CASSPTAYEQYF	TGTGCCAGCTCACCTACAGCCTACGAGCAGTACTTC
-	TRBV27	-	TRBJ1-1	CASSSGNTEAFF	TGTGCCAGCAGTTCCGGGAACACTGAAGCTTTCTTT